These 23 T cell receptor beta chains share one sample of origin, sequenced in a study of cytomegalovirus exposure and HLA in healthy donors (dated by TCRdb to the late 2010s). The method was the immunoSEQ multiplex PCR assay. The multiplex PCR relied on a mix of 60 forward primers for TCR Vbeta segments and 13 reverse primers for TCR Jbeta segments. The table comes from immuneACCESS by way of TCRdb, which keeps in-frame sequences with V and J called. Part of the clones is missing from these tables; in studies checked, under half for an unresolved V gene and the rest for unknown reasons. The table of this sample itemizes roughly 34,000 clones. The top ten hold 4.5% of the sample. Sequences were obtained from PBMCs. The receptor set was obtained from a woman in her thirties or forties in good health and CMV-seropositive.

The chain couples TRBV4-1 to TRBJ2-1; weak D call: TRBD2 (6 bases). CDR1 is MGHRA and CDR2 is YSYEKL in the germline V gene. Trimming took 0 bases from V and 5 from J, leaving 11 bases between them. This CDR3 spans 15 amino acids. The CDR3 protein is CASSQDGTADNEQFF. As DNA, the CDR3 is TGCGCCAGCAGCCAAGACGGGACTGCCGACAATGAGCAGTTCTTC.

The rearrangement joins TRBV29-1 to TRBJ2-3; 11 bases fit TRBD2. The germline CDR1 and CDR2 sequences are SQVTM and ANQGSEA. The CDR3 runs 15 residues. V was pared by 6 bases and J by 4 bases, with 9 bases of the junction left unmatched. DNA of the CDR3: TGCAGCGTCGAACTAGCGGGAGTCCCCGCAGATACGCAGTATTTT. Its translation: CSVELAGVPADTQYF.

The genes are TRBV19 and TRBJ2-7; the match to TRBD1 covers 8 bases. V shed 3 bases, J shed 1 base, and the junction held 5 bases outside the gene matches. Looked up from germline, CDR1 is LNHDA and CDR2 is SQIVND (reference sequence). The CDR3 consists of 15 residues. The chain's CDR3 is CASSIPGQASYEQYF. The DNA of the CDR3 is TGTGCCAGTAGTATCCCGGGACAGGCTTCCTACGAGCAGTACTTC.

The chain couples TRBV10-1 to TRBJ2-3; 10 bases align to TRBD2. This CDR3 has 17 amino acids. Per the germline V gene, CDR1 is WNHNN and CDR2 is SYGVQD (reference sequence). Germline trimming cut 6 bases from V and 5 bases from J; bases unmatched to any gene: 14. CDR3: CASSEGEREGLGDTQYF. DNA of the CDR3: TGCGCCAGCAGCGAGGGCGAGCGGGAGGGCCTTGGAGATACGCAGTATTTT.

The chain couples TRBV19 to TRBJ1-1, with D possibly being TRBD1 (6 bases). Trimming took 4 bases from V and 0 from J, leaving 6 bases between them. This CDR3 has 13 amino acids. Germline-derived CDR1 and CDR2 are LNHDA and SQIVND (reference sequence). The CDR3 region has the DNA TGTGCCAGTAGTACAGGGGTGAACACTGAAGCTTTCTTT. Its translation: CASSTGVNTEAFF.

The CDR3 region has the DNA TGTGCCAGCAGCTGGGCCAGGGGGACCGACGAGCAGTACTTC. The encoded protein is CASSWARGTDEQYF. The V gene is TRBV5-4, the J gene TRBJ2-7; 7 bases line up with TRBD1. Trimming took 3 bases from V and 5 from J; bases not matched to a gene: 8. This CDR3 has 14 amino acids. Germline CDR1 SGHNT, CDR2 YYREEE (reference sequence).

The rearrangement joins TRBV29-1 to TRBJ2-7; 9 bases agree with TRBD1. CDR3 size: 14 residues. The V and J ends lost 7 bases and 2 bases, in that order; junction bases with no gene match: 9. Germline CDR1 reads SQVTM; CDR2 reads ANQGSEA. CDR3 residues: CSATDRGRAYEQYF. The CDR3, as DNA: TGCAGCGCTACGGACAGGGGAAGAGCCTACGAGCAGTACTTC.

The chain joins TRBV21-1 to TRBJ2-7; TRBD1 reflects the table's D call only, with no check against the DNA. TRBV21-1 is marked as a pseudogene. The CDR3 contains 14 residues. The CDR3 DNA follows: TGTGCCAGCAGCCGCTGGAGGACAGACGACGAGCAGTACTTC. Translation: CASSRWRTDDEQYF.

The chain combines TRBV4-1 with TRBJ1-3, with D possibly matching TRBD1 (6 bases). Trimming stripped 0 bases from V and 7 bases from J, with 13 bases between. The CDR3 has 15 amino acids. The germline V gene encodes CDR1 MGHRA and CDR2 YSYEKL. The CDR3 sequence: CASSQEEQGFNTIYF. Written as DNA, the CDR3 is TGCGCCAGCAGCCAAGAGGAACAGGGATTCAACACCATATATTTT.

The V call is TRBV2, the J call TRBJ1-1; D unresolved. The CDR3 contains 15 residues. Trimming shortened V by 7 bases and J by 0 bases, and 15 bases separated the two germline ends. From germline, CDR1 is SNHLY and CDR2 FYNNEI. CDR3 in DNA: TGTGCCAGCATTAACCTAGCAGATATGAACACTGAAGCTTTCTTT. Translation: CASINLADMNTEAFF.

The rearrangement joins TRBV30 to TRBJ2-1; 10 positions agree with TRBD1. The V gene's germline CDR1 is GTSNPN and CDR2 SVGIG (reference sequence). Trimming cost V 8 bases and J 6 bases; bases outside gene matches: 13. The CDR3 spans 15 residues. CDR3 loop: CAGTPPGTGVNEQFF. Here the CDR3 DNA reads TGTGCCGGGACCCCCCCCGGGACAGGGGTCAATGAGCAGTTCTTC.

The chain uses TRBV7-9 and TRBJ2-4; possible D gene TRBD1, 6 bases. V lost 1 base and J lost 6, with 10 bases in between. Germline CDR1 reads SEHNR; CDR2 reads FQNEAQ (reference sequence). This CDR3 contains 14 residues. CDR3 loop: CASSLGGPGNIQYF. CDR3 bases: TGTGCCAGCAGCTTAGGGGGGCCGGGAAACATTCAGTACTTC.

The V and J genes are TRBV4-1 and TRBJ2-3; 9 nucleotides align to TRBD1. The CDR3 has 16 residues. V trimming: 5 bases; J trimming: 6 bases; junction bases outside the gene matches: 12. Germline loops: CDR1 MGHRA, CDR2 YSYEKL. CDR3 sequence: CASSDLTGQGTDTQYF. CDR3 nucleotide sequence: TGCGCCAGCAGCGACCTGACCGGACAGGGGACCGATACGCAGTATTTT.

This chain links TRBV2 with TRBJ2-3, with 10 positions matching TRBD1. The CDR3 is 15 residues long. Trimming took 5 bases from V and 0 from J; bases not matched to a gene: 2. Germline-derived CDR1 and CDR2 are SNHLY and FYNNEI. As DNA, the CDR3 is TGTGCCAGCAGTCGGACAGGGGGAAGCACAGATACGCAGTATTTT. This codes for CASSRTGGSTDTQYF.

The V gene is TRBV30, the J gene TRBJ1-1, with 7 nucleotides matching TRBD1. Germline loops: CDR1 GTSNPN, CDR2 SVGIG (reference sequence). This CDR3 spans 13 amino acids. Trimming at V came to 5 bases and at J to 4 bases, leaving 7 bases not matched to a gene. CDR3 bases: TGTGCCTGGGACCAACAGGGGAGCACTGAAGCTTTCTTT. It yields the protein CAWDQQGSTEAFF. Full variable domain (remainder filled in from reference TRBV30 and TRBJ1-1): SQTIHQWPATLVQPVGSPLSLECTVEGTSNPNLYWYRQAAGRGLQLLFYSVGIGQISSEVPQNLSASRPQDRQFILSSKKLLLSDSGFYLCAWDQQGSTEAFFGQGTRLTVV.

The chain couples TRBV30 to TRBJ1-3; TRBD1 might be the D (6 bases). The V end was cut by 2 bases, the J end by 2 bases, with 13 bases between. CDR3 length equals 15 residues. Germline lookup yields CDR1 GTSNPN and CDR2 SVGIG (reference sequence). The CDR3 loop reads CAWSLQTGAGNTIYF. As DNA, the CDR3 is TGTGCCTGGAGTCTACAGACAGGAGCTGGAAACACCATATATTTT.

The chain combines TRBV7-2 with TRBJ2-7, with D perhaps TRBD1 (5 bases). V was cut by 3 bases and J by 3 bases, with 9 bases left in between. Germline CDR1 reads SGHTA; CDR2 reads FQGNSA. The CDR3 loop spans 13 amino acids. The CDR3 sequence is CASSFKGLYEQYF. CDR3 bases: TGTGCCAGCAGCTTTAAGGGGCTCTACGAGCAGTACTTC.

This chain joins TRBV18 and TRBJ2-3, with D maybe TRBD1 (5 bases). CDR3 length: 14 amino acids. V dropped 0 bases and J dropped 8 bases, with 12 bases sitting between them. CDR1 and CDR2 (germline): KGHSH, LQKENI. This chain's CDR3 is CASSPPPDSVTQYF. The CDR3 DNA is TGTGCCAGCTCACCACCCCCCGACAGCGTTACGCAGTATTTT. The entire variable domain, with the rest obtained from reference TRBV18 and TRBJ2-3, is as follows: NAGVMQNPRHLVRRRGQEARLRCSPMKGHSHVYWYRQLPEEGLKFMVYLQKENIIDESGMPKERFSAEFPKEGPSILRIQQVVRGDSAAYFCASSPPPDSVTQYFGPGTRLTVL.

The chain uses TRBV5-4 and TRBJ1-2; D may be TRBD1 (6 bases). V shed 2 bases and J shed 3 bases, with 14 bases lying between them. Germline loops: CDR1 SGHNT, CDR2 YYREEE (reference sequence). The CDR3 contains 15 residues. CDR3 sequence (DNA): TGTGCCAGCAGCTTACCGCAGGGGCGCGACTATGGCTACACCTTC. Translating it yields CASSLPQGRDYGYTF.

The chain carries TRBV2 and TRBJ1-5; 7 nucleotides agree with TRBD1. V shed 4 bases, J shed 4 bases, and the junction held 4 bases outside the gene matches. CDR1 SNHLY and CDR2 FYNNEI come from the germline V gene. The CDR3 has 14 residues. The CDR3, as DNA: TGTGCCAGCAGTGTGGGACAGAATAATCAGCCCCAGCATTTT. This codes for CASSVGQNNQPQHF.

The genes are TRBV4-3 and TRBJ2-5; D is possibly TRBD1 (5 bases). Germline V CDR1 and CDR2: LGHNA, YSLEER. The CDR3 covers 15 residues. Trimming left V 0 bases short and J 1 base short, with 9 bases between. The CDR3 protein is CASSQDTGTQETQYF. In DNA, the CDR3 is TGCGCCAGCAGCCAAGACACAGGAACCCAAGAGACCCAGTACTTC.

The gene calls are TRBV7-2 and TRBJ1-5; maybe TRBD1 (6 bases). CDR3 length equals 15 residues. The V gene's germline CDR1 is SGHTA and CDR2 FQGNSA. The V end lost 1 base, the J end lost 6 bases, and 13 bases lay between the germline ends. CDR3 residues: CASSLDGVGAQPQHF. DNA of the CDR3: TGTGCCAGCAGCTTAGATGGAGTGGGGGCTCAGCCCCAGCATTTT.

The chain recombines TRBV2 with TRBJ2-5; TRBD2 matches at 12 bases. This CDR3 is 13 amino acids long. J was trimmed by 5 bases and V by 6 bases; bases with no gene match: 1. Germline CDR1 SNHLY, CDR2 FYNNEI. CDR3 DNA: TGTGCCAGCAGCGGACTAGCGGGGGAGACCCAGTACTTC. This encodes CASSGLAGETQYF.